What follows is one T cell receptor beta chain and its context. The antigen remains unidentified. Trimming removed 3 bases from V and 8 bases from J, with 14 bases in between. This CDR3 has 14 amino acids. Germline lookup yields CDR1 MNHEY and CDR2 SMNVEV (reference sequence). It was with 60 Vbeta and 13 Jbeta primers that the PCR ran. Clones were sequenced by immunoSEQ multiplex PCR, and TCRdb holds only the in-frame ones, with some missing. The sample lists 120,000 or so clones; 75% to 90% were seen once. The data originate from a study of cytomegalovirus exposure and HLA in healthy donors. Turning to the study itself: Among the 398 genotyped donors, 81% were placed in the Caucasian-associated ancestry cluster.

Whole-study findings and limits: An analysis done earlier found most TCR beta V segments productive about 87% or about 30% of the time. Serostatus for CMV was the only available immune exposure information.

The sequencing input was PBMCs. This chain links TRBV27 with TRBJ2-1; a weak D match, TRBD1 (6 bases). This sequence originates from a female donor in good health and CMV-seropositive. CDR3 protein: CASSFVGPGDEQFF. CDR3 sequence (DNA): TGTGCCAGCAGTTTCGTCGGCCCAGGGGATGAGCAGTTCTTC.